Following are 2 T cell receptor beta chains from one sample sequenced in a study of monozygotic twins with inflammatory bowel disease. TCRdb reprocessed the 5' RACE reads and stores each CDR3 protein as one record, lacking DNA. The sample has 110,000 to 150,000 distinct CDR3 sequences. The specimen was blood. These receptors came from a human donor with ulcerative colitis or Crohn's disease, or a healthy co-twin of an affected twin (not recorded which).

The chain couples TRBV5-1 to TRBJ2-1; the TCRdb D gene call, TRBD1, has no DNA to confirm it. CDR3 size: 12 residues. In germline, CDR1 is SGHRS, CDR2 YFSETQ. The chain's CDR3 is CASLGAYNEQFF.

This chain connects TRBV24-1 to TRBJ1-2; without DNA, the TCRdb call of TRBD1 cannot be checked. The V gene's germline CDR1 is KGHDR and CDR2 SFDVKD. This CDR3 contains 14 residues. CDR3 sequence: CATSDFRQGDGYTF.